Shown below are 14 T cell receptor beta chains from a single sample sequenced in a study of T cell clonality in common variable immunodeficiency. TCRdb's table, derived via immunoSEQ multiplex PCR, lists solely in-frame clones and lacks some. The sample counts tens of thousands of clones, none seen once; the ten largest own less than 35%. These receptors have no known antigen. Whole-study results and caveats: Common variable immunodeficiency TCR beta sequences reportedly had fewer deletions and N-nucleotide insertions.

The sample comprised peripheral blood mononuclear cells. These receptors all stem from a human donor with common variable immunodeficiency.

CDR3 bases read: TGTGCCAGCAGCTGGCGGTCTAGCACAGATACG. It codes for CASSWRSSTDT. The entire CDR3 protein reads CASSWRSSTDTQYF. V and J are TRBV7-9 and TRBJ2-3; D remains unclear. Sequencing ends 3 residues short of the CDR3 end; the germline J gene provides the rest. The CDR3 extends over 14 amino acids. Trimming took 4 bases from V and 0 from J, leaving 8 bases between them. Germline CDR1 is SEHNR and CDR2 is FQNEAQ (reference sequence).

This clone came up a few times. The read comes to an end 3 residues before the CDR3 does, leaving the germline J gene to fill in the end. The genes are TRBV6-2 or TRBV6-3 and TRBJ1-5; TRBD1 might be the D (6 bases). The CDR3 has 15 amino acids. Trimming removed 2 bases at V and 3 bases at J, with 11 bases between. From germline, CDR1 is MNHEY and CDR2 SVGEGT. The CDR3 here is CASSYAGHLNQPQHF. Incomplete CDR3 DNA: TGTGCCAGCAGTTACGCGGGACACCTCAATCAGCCC.

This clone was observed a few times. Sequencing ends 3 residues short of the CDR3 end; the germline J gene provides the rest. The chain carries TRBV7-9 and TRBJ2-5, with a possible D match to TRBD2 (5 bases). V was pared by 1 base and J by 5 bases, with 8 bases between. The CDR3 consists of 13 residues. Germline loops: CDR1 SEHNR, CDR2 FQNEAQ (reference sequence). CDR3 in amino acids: CASSLERAETQYF. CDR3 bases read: TGTGCCAGCAGCTTAGAGAGGGCTGAGACC.

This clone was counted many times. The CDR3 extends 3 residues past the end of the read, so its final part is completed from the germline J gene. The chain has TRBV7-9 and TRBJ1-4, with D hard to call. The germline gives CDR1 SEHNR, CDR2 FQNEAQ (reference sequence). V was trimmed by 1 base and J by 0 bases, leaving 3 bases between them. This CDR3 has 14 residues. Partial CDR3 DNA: TGTGCCAGCAGCTTAGACACAACTAATGAAAAA. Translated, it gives CASSLDTTNEK. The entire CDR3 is CASSLDTTNEKLFF.

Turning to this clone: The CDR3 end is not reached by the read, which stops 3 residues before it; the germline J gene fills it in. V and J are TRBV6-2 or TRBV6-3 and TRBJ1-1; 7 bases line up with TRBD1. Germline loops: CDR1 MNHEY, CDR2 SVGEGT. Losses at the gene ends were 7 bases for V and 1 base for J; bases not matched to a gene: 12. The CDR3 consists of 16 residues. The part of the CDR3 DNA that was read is TGTGCCAGCACTCCCGGGACAGCCCCTAAGAACACTGAA. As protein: CASTPGTAPKNTE. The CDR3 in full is CASTPGTAPKNTEAFF.

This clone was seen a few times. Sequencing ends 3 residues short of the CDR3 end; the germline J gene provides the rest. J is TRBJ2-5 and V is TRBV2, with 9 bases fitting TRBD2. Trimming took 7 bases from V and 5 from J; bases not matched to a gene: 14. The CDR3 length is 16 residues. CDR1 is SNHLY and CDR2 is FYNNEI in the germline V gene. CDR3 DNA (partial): TGTGCCAGCAAGGGCGGATTTAGCGGGGGTAGGGAGACC. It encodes CASKGGFSGGRET. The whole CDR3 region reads CASKGGFSGGRETQYF.

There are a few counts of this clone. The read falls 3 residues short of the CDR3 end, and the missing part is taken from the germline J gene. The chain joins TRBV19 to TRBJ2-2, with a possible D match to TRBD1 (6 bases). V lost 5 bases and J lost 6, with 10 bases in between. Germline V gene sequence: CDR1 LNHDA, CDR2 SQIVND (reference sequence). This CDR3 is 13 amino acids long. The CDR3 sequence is CASSYRVSGELFF. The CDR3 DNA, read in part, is TGTGCCAGTAGTTACAGGGTTTCCGGGGAG. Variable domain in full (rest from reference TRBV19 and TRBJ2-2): DGGITQSPKYLFRKEGQNVTLSCEQNLNHDAMYWYRQDPGQGLRLIYYSQIVNDFQKGDIAEGYSVSREKKESFPLTVTSAQKNPTAFYLCASSYRVSGELFFGEGSRLTVL.

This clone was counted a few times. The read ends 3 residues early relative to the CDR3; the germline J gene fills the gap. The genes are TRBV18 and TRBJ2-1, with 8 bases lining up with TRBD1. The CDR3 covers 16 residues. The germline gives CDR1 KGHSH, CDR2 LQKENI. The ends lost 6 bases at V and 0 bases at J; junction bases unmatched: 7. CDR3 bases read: TGTGCCAGCTCGCCCCCAGGGGGCAGCTCCTACAATGAG. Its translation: CASSPPGGSSYNE. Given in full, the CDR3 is CASSPPGGSSYNEQFF.

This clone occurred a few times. CDR3 loop: CSARGDRETYEQYF. Incomplete CDR3 DNA: TGCAGTGCTAGAGGGGACAGGGAAACCTACGAG. V and J are TRBV20-1 and TRBJ2-7; 9 positions match TRBD1. The CDR3 end is not reached by the read, which stops 3 residues before it; the germline J gene fills it in. Germline trimming cut 1 base from V and 2 bases from J; bases unmatched to any gene: 3. CDR3 length: 14 residues. CDR1 is DFQATT and CDR2 is SNEGSKA in the germline V gene (reference sequence).

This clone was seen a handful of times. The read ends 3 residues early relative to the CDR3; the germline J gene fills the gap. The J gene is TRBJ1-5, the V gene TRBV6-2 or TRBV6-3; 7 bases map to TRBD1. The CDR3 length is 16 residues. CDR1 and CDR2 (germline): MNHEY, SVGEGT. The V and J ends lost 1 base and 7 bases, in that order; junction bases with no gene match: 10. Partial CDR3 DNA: TGTGCCAGCAGTTACTACAGGCAGGGGGTGGGACAGCCC. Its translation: CASSYYRQGVGQP. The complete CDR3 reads CASSYYRQGVGQPQHF.

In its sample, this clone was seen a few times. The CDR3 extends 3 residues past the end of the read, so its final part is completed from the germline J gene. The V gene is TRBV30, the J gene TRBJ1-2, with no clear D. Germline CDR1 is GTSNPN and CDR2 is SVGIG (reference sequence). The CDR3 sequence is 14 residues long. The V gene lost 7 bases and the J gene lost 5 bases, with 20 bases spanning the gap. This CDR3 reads CAFTAGLNFYGYTF. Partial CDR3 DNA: TGTGCCTTTACAGCTGGACTGAATTTTTATGGC.

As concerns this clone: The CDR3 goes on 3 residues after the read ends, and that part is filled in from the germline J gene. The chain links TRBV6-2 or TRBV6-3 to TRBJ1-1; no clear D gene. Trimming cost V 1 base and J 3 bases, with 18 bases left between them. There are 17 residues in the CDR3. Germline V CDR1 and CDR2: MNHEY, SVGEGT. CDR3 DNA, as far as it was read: TGTGCCAGCAGTTACTTTCCCCCAGGAAGGGTTTACACTGAA. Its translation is CASSYFPPGRVYTE. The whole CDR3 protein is CASSYFPPGRVYTEAFF.

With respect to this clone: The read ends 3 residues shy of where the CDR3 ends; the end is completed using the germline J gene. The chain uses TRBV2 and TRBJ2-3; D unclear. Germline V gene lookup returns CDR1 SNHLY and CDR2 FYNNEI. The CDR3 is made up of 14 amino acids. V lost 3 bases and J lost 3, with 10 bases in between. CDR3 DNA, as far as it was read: TGTGCCAGCAGTGAGCGGCTGAGAACAGATACG. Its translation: CASSERLRTDT. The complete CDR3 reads CASSERLRTDTQYF.

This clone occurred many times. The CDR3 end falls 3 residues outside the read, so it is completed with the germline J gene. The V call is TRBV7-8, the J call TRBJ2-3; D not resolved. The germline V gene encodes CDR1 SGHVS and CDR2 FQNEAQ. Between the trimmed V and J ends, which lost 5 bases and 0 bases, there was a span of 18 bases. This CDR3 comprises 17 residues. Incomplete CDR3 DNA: TGTGCCAGCAGCCCGCCAGGAGTACCCTCTAGCACAGATACG. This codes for CASSPPGVPSSTDT. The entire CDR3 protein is CASSPPGVPSSTDTQYF.